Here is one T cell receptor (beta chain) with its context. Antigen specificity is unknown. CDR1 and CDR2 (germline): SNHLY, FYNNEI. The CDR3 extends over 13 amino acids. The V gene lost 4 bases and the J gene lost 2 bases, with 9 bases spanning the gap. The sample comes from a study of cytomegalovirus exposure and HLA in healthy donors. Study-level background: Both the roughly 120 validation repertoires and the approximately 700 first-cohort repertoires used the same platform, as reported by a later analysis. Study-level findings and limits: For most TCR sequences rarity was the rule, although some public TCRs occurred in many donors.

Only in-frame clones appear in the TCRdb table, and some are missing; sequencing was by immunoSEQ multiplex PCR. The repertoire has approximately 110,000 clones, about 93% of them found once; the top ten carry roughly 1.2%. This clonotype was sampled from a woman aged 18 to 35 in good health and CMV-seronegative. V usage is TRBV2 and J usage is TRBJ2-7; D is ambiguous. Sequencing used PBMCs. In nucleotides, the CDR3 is TGTGCCAGCAGTGTCGGTCCTACCTACGAGCAGTACTTC. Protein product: CASSVGPTYEQYF.